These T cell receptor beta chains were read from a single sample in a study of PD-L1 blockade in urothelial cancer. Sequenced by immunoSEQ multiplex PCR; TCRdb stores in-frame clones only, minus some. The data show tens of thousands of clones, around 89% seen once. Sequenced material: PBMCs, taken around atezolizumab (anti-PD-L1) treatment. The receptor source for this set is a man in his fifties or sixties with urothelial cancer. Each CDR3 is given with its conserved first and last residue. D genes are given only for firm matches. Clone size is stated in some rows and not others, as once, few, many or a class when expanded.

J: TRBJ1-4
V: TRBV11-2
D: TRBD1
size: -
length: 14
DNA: TGTGCCAGCAGCCCGGGACAGGGGTTCGAAAAACTGTTTTTT
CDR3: CASSPGQGFEKLFF

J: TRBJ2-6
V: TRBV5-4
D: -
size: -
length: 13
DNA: TGTGCAGGGGCTCTCTCTGGGGCCAACGTCCTGACTTTC
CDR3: CAGALSGANVLTF

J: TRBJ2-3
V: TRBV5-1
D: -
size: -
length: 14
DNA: TGCGCCAGCAGCTTGACAGATAGCACAGATACGCAGTATTTT
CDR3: CASSLTDSTDTQYF

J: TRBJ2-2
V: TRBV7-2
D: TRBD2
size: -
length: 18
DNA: TGTGCCAGCAGCCGCAGGCCTAGCGGGGGGGCTTGGACCGGGGAGCTGTTTTTT
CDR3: CASSRRPSGGAWTGELFF

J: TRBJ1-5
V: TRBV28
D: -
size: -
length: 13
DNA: TGTGCCAGCAGTTTAATTGGCCTAGGGCCCCAGCATTTT
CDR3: CASSLIGLGPQHF

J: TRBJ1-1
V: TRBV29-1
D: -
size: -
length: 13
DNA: TGCAGCGCCCGGGACATGTTGAACACTGAAGCTTTCTTT
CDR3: CSARDMLNTEAFF

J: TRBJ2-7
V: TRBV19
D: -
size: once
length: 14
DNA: TGTGCCAGTAGTACACACAGGGACCCACGTGAGCAGTACTTC
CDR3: CASSTHRDPREQYF

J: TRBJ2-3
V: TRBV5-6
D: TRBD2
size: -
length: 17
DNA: TGTGCCAGCAGCTTGTATGCGGGGGAGGACTTGACAGATACGCAGTATTTT
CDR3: CASSLYAGEDLTDTQYF

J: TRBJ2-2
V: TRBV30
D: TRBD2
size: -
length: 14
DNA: TGTGCCTGGAATTACGGGGGGAGGGCCGGGGAGCTGTTTTTT
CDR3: CAWNYGGRAGELFF

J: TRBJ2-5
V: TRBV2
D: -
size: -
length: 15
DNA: TGTGCCAGCAGTGAGGTTCTAGCGAGGGGAAAGACCCAGTACTTC
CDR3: CASSEVLARGKTQYF

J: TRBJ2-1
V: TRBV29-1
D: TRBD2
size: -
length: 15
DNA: TGCAGCGTTGAAGTAAGCCTAGCGGGAGGAGGTGAGCAGTTCTTC
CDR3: CSVEVSLAGGGEQFF

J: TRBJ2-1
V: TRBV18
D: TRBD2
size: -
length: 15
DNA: TGTGCCAGCTCAGCGCGGACTAGGTCGGCTAATGAGCAGTTCTTC
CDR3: CASSARTRSANEQFF

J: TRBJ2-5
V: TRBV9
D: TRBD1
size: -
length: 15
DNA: TGTGCCAGCAGCGCCTCCGGGACAGCGCAAGAGACCCAGTACTTC
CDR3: CASSASGTAQETQYF

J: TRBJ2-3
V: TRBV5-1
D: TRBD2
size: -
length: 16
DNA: TGCGCCAGCAGCTTAGCCAGCGGGGGTTCCACAGATACGCAGTATTTT
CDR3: CASSLASGGSTDTQYF

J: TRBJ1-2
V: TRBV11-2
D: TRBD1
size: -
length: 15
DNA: TGTGCCAGCAGCCCTAGCCGGACAGGGGCAGACGGCTACACCTTC
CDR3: CASSPSRTGADGYTF